This note documents a single T cell receptor beta chain sequence. This CDR3 spans 16 amino acids. Unmatched junction bases numbered 8, after V lost 3 bases and J lost 4 bases. Looked up from germline, CDR1 is LGHDT and CDR2 is YNNKEL (reference sequence). Seattle patients were enrolled while actively infected and followed longitudinally. This record comes from a study of blood T cell repertoires in COVID-19. Study at large: Whether acute or convalescent, the COVID-19 samples came from the United States, Italy and Spain. The cDNA or gDNA used as material had been derived from T cells, B-cell-depleted T cells, or PBMCs.

Authors' analysis steps: Quantification of nucleated cells was approximated via reference gene primer amplification. Data came from immunoSEQ multiplex PCR; TCRdb stores just in-frame clones and leaves some out. The V and J calls and clone size were taken over from that table, and D and trimming were inferred from the DNA. This table has 160,000 or so clones, just under 90% appearing once. The sequenced material came from peripheral blood. The origin of this receptor is a woman in her 70s with COVID-19, enrolled during active disease. V and J are TRBV3-1 (or the pseudogene TRBV3-2) and TRBJ2-3, with 9 bases that match TRBD1. CDR3 DNA: TGTGCCAGCAGCCACAGCAACAGGGGGCCGGCAGATACGCAGTATTTT. Its protein product is CASSHSNRGPADTQYF.